This record looks at one TCR beta chain sequence and its context. Its antigen is as yet unknown. The V end was cut by 5 bases, the J end by 5 bases, with 13 bases between. Germline assignment: CDR1 MNHEY and CDR2 SMNVEV (reference sequence). This CDR3 has 14 residues. This sample is part of a study of shared clonotypes between healthy human individuals. General study results and limits: Incomplete sequencing of sorted subsets was indicated by rarefaction despite large depth. What naive subsets generally showed was a larger estimated richness than memory subsets showed.

CD45RO negativity and positive selection for CCR7 defined naive CD8 cells, a population that excluded terminally differentiated effector memory CD45RA+ cells. Among the donors, all were Caucasian adults who lived in Nashville, Tennessee. Source study methods: Without quality scores, immunoSEQ junctional reads could not be filtered like full-length reads. Assay: immunoSEQ multiplex PCR; the TCRdb copy retains only in-frame clones and omits some. V and J calls and clone size come straight from that table; D and trimming were deduced from the DNA. The sample records millions of clones, about 95% being singletons.

The sample comprised naive CD8+ T cells sorted from blood. The V gene is TRBV27, the J gene TRBJ2-1; D is ambiguous. This receptor was taken from a man aged 18 to 35 in good health. The CDR3 here is CASSHPRSNNEQFF. Written as DNA, the CDR3 is TGTGCCAGCAGTCATCCTCGTTCCAACAATGAGCAGTTCTTC.